This TCR beta chain was recovered during a study of cytomegalovirus exposure and HLA in healthy donors. A word on this clone: The same CDR3 can be traced to other DNA sequences in this sample.

The PCR made use of 60 Vbeta and 13 Jbeta primers. The table came from immunoSEQ multiplex PCR; TCRdb's copy has only in-frame clones and leaves some out. This table has approximately 50,000 clones, around 81% appearing once. In germline, CDR1 is MNHNS, CDR2 SASEGT. V lost 6 bases and J 5 bases, leaving 16 bases between the germline ends. The CDR3 consists of 15 residues. This TCR was recovered from a boy younger than 18 in good health and CMV-seropositive. The specimen sequenced was PBMCs. The chain carries TRBV6-1 and TRBJ1-4; a weak D match, TRBD1 (6 bases). This chain's CDR3 is CASSGYGTRNEKLFF. CDR3 bases: TGTGCCAGCAGCGGGTATGGGACAAGAAATGAAAAACTGTTTTTT.